The 12 T cell receptor beta chains below were found in one sample sequenced in a study of cytomegalovirus exposure and HLA in healthy donors. Researchers ran the PCR with 60 Vbeta and 13 Jbeta primers. Produced via immunoSEQ multiplex PCR; TCRdb's table is partial and in-frame only. This sample has 150,000 to 200,000 clones; around 80% occur once, and the top ten carry under 2%. Sequencing was performed on PBMCs. These receptors came from a woman under 30 in good health and CMV-seronegative.

The chain is built from TRBV2 and TRBJ1-3, with TRBD1 matching over 7 bases. J gave up 2 bases and V 8 bases, and 3 bases lay outside the gene matches. Germline CDR1 SNHLY, CDR2 FYNNEI. The CDR3 extends over 13 amino acids. The CDR3 region is CASRQGAGNTIYF. For the CDR3, the DNA is TGTGCCAGCCGCCAGGGGGCTGGAAACACCATATATTTT. The complete variable domain, with remaining parts taken from reference TRBV2 and TRBJ1-3, reads EPEVTQTPSHQVTQMGQEVILRCVPISNHLYFYWYRQILGQKVEFLVSFYNNEISEKSEIFDDQFSVERPDGSNFTLKIRSTKLEDSAMYFCASRQGAGNTIYFGEGSWLTVV.

This chain connects TRBV4-2 to TRBJ2-4; D gene uncertain. CDR1 LGHNA and CDR2 YNFKEQ come from the germline V gene. This CDR3 comprises 15 residues. Trimming took 1 base from V and 6 from J, leaving 13 bases between them. The CDR3 DNA reads TGTGCCAGCAGCCAAGGTGGGCCCGTGGGAAACATTCAGTACTTC. This sequence encodes CASSQGGPVGNIQYF.

V and J are TRBV9 and TRBJ2-2, with TRBD1 matching 8 bases. Germline lookup yields CDR1 SGDLS and CDR2 YYNGEE. The CDR3 is 15 residues long. J lost 7 bases, V lost 2 bases, and 7 bases had no gene match. The CDR3, as DNA: TGTGCCAGCAGCGTTTCGGCAGGGGGCATCGGGGAGCTGTTTTTT. Protein: CASSVSAGGIGELFF. The full variable domain, its missing parts supplied by reference TRBV9 and TRBJ2-2, is DSGVTQTPKHLITATGQRVTLRCSPRSGDLSVYWYQQSLDQGLQFLIQYYNGEERAKGNILERFSAQQFPDLHSELNLSSLELGDSALYFCASSVSAGGIGELFFGEGSRLTVL.

The chain is built from TRBV5-1 and TRBJ2-3, with TRBD2 matching over 7 bases. The CDR3 extends over 14 amino acids. After removal of 4 bases from V and 4 bases from J, the junction contained 6 bases not matched to a gene. From germline, CDR1 is SGHRS and CDR2 YFSETQ. The CDR3 loop is CASSLGRVADTQYF. Here the CDR3 DNA reads TGCGCCAGCAGCCTGGGGAGGGTAGCAGATACGCAGTATTTT.

The gene calls are TRBV9 and TRBJ2-6; 7 nucleotides match TRBD1. Unmatched junction bases numbered 5, after V lost 4 bases and J lost 1 base. This CDR3 comprises 16 residues. Germline V gene lookup returns CDR1 SGDLS and CDR2 YYNGEE. The CDR3 bases are TGTGCCAGCAGCCCTCGACAGGGTTCTGGGGCCAACGTCCTGACTTTC. Protein: CASSPRQGSGANVLTF.

This chain uses TRBV11-2 with TRBJ1-1; 7 bases align to TRBD1. The CDR3 spans 16 residues. The ends lost 5 bases at V and 3 bases at J; junction bases unmatched: 12. Looked up from germline, CDR1 is SGHAT and CDR2 is FQNNGV. The CDR3 region is CASSTGTGVGDTEAFF. CDR3 DNA: TGTGCCAGCAGCACGGGAACAGGGGTTGGGGACACTGAAGCTTTCTTT. Full variable domain (missing parts from reference TRBV11-2 and TRBJ1-1): EAGVAQSPRYKIIEKRQSVAFWCNPISGHATLYWYQQILGQGPKLLIQFQNNGVVDDSQLPKDRFSAERLKGVDSTLKIQPAKLEDSAVYLCASSTGTGVGDTEAFFGQGTRLTVV.

The V gene is TRBV7-9, the J gene TRBJ1-1, with D tentatively TRBD1 (5 bases). Germline V CDR1 and CDR2: SEHNR, FQNEAQ (reference sequence). The CDR3 is 13 residues long. V lost 3 bases, J lost 4 bases, and 9 bases lay in between. The CDR3 coding sequence is TGTGCCAGCAGCTTCAGGGCTCCCACTGAAGCTTTCTTT. As protein: CASSFRAPTEAFF.

The chain links TRBV11-2 to TRBJ2-7, with a weak D call TRBD2 (5 bases). There are 13 residues in the CDR3. In germline, CDR1 is SGHAT, CDR2 FQNNGV. Trimming cost V 1 base and J 3 bases, with 7 bases left between them. In nucleotides, the CDR3 is TGTGCCAGCAGCTTAGTCGGGAACTACGAGCAGTACTTC. As protein: CASSLVGNYEQYF.

This chain joins TRBV19 and TRBJ1-6, with 7 nucleotides matching TRBD1. V was clipped by 3 bases and J by 10 bases; unmatched bases: 6. From germline, CDR1 is LNHDA and CDR2 SQIVND (reference sequence). The CDR3 covers 14 residues. The CDR3 sequence is CASSITGQKSPLHF. CDR3 bases: TGTGCCAGTAGTATTACGGGACAGAAGTCACCCCTCCACTTT.

The chain uses TRBV7-2 and TRBJ1-4; TRBD1 aligns across 7 bases. Germline-derived CDR1 and CDR2 are SGHTA and FQGNSA. CDR3 length: 13 residues. V lost 5 bases and J lost 5; bases outside the gene matches: 2. The CDR3 reads CASSRDRNEKLFF. CDR3 coding DNA: TGTGCCAGCAGCCGGGACAGAAATGAAAAACTGTTTTTT.

The chain recombines TRBV5-1 with TRBJ1-5; D might be TRBD1 (6 bases). Trimming removed 0 bases from V and 2 bases from J, with 12 bases in between. CDR1 is SGHRS and CDR2 is YFSETQ in the germline V gene. The CDR3 sequence is 16 residues long. The CDR3 nucleotides are TGCGCCAGCAGCTTGGATCCAGGGGCTGGCAATCAGCCCCAGCATTTT. This encodes CASSLDPGAGNQPQHF.

The chain recombines TRBV19 with TRBJ1-2; 8 bases are a match to TRBD1. Germline CDR1 LNHDA, CDR2 SQIVND (reference sequence). The CDR3 length is 15 residues. Trimming at V came to 6 bases and at J to 3 bases, leaving 9 bases not matched to a gene. Here the CDR3 DNA reads TGTGCCAGTAGGGATTCGACAGGGGCCTACTATGGCTACACCTTC. Its translation: CASRDSTGAYYGYTF.